These T cell receptor beta chains were read from a single sample in a study of graft-versus-host responses after intestinal transplantation. Here immunoSEQ multiplex PCR was the method, and the copy in TCRdb shows in-frame clones only, minus some. Among some 69,000 clones listed, approximately 92% were seen once. The source material was bone marrow, sampled less than 750 days after intestinal transplantation. All receptors come from a human patient who received an intestinal transplant, so some T cells may come from the graft donor. The CDR3 runs from the conserved cysteine through the conserved F or W. A D gene is named only where the DNA matches it firmly. Clone size is given for some rows only: seen once, a few or many times, or a class if the clone is expanded.

d_gene	j_gene	v_gene	abundance	CDR3aa	CDR3nt
-	TRBJ2-2	TRBV12-2	-	CASRPGGELFF	TGTGCAAGTCGCCCGGGGGGGGAGCTGTTTTTT
TRBD1	TRBJ2-7	TRBV10-1	-	CASSEGQGAYEQYF	TGCGCCAGCAGTGAAGGACAGGGGGCTTACGAGCAGTACTTC
-	TRBJ2-5	TRBV4-1	once	CASSQPRGGTETQYF	TGCGCCAGCAGCCAACCGCGGGGTGGGACAGAGACCCAGTACTTC
-	TRBJ2-5	TRBV18	-	CASSPRQGEQETQYF	TGTGCCAGCTCACCACGACAAGGAGAGCAAGAGACCCAGTACTTC
TRBD1	TRBJ2-3	TRBV2	-	CASSDRVGTDTQYF	TGTGCCAGCTCGGACAGGGTGGGGACAGATACGCAGTATTTT
TRBD2	TRBJ2-7	TRBV6-5	few	CASRAGSTYEQYF	TGTGCCAGCAGAGCGGGGAGTACCTACGAGCAGTACTTC
TRBD2	TRBJ2-5	TRBV6-5	-	CASSYLAGEETQYF	TGTGCCAGCAGTTACCTAGCGGGGGAAGAGACCCAGTACTTC
-	TRBJ1-4	TRBV5-1	-	CASSLEGMGEKLFF	TGCGCCAGCAGCTTGGAAGGGATGGGCGAAAAACTGTTTTTT
TRBD1	TRBJ2-7	TRBV14	-	CASSTASGTGAYEQYF	TGTGCCAGCAGCACCGCCTCCGGGACAGGAGCCTACGAGCAGTACTTC
-	TRBJ1-2	TRBV7-9	-	CASSTGHPIYGYTF	TGTGCCAGCAGCACCGGACATCCCATCTATGGCTACACCTTC
-	TRBJ1-6	TRBV19	few	CASSWADNSPLHF	TGTGCCAGTAGTTGGGCAGATAATTCACCCCTCCACTTT